Sequencing of this T cell receptor beta chain was carried out in a study of shared clonotypes between healthy human individuals. Whole-study context: The study enrolled a couple of women and three men aged 18 to 49.

The CDR3 extends over 15 amino acids. The germline CDR1 and CDR2 sequences are SGHNT and YYREEE (reference sequence). Trimming cost V 4 bases and J 5 bases, with 18 bases left between them. CD45RO-negative cells were positively selected for CCR7, leaving out terminally differentiated effector memory CD45RA+ cells. There are a few counts of this clone. Clones were sequenced by immunoSEQ multiplex PCR, and TCRdb holds only the in-frame ones, with some missing. The top ten hold over 1.5% of the sample, which has about 2.2 million clones, around 93% seen once. The chain has TRBV5-4 and TRBJ1-1; unclear D gene. The sequence was obtained from a man aged 18 to 29 in good health. Some clones in this sample may be carry-over from other donors' samples. The sequenced sample consisted of naive CD8+ T cells from PBMCs. The CDR3 nucleotides are TGTGCCAGCAGCCAAGGCGGGCCCCGGGGAACTGAAGCTTTCTTT. Encoded protein: CASSQGGPRGTEAFF.